This T cell receptor beta chain was documented in a study of T cell responses to AZD1222 COVID-19 vaccine. Study-wide results and caveats: There were vaccine-associated CD4 TCRs across spike, dominant at 160-218 and 743-854. Of spike-specific TCRs, nearly half reportedly target regions left unmutated in variants.

With 6 bases removed from V and 0 bases from J, the gap between germline ends came to 20 bases. CDR3 length: 18 amino acids. Germline CDR1 reads SGHVS; CDR2 reads FNYEAQ. With regard to this clone: What it binds is not known.

The repertoire was sequenced with immunoSEQ multiplex PCR; TCRdb's copy has only in-frame clones and lacks some. The sample has about 37,000 clones; 65% to 90% are singletons. Pooled samples include second doses given at about 4 or 12 weeks. The input for sequencing was peripheral blood, taken 28 days after the second AZD1222 dose. The V gene is TRBV7-6, the J gene TRBJ1-4, with no clear D. The source is an adult who received the AZD1222 COVID-19 vaccine. The CDR3 is CASSTGAQAVATNEKLFF. The CDR3 DNA follows: TGTGCCAGCAGTACTGGAGCCCAGGCGGTTGCAACTAATGAAAAACTGTTTTTT.